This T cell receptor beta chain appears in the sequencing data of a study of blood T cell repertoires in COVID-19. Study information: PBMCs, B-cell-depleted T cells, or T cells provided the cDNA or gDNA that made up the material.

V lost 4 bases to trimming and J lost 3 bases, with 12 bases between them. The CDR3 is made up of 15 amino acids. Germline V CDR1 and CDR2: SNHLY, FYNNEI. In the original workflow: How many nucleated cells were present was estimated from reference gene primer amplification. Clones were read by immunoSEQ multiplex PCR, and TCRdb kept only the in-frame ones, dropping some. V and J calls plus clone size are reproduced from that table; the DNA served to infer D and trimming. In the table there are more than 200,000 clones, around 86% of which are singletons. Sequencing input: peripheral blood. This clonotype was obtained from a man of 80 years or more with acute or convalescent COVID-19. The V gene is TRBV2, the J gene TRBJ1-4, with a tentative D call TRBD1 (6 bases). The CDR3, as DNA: TGTGCCAGCAGTGCCACAGGGCCCCCTAATGAAAAACTGTTTTTT. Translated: CASSATGPPNEKLFF.